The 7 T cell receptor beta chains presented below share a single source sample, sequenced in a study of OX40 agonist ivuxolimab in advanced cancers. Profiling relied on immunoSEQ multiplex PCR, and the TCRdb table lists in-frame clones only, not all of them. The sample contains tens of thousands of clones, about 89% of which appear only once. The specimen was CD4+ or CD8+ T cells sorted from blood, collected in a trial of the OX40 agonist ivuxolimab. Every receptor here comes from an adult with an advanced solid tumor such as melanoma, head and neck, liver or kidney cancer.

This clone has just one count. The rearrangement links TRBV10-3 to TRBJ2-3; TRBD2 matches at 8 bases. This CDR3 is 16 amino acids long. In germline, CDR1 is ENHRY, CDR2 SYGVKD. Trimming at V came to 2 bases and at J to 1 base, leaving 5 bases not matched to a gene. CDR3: CAISEPRLARTDTQYF. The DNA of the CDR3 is TGTGCCATCAGTGAGCCCAGACTAGCGCGCACAGATACGCAGTATTTT.

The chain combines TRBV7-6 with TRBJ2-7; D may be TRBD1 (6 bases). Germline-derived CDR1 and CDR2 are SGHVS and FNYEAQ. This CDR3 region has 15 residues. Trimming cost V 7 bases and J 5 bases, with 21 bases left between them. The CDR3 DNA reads TGTGCCAGCACCCCAGGGGTTGGCAGGGAAGACGAGCAGTACTTC. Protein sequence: CASTPGVGREDEQYF.

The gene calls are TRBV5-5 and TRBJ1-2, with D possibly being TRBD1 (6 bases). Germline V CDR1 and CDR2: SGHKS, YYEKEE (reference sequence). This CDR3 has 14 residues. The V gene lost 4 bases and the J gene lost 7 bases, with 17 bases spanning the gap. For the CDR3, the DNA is TGTGCCAGCAGCGCCACAGGGAGTGGGGCTGGCTACACCTTC. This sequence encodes CASSATGSGAGYTF.

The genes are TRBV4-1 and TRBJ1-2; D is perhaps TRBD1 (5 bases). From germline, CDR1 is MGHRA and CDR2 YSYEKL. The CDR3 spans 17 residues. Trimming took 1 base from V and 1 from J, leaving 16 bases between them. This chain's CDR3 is CASSQVVRGGINYGYTF. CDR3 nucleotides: TGCGCCAGCAGCCAAGTTGTACGCGGGGGGATTAACTATGGCTACACCTTC.

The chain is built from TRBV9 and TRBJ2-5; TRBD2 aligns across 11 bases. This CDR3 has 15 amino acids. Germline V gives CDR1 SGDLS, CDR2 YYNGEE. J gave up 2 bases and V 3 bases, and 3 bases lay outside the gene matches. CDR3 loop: CASSATSGVQETQYF. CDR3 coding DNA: TGTGCCAGCAGCGCGACTAGCGGGGTTCAAGAGACCCAGTACTTC.

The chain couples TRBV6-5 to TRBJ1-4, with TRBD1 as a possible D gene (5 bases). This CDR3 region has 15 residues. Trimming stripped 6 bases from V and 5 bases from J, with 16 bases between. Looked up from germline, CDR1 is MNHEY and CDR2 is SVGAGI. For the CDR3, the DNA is TGTGCCAGCAGCGCCATCGGGGGGTTGAATGAAAAACTGTTTTTT. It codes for CASSAIGGLNEKLFF.

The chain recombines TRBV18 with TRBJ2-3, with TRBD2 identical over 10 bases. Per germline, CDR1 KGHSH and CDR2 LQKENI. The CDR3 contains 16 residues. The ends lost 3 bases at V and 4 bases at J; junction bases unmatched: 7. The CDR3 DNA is TGTGCCAGCTCACCCCGCCTAGCGGGAGTGGCAGATACGCAGTATTTT. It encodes CASSPRLAGVADTQYF.